The 8 T cell receptor beta chains listed next were all sequenced from one sample in a study of TIL therapy for anti-PD-1-resistant metastatic lung cancer. Time point described: pre-treatment sample, taken before nivolumab and TIL therapy. The immunoSEQ assay was v3. Repertoires were generated with immunoSEQ multiplex PCR, while TCRdb's copy carries only in-frame clones and drops some. The profile covers tens of thousands of clones, with 79% appearing a single time and over 13% taken by the ten largest. The material sequenced was blood, taken at baseline. The receptors were sampled from an older man with non-small cell lung cancer.

The CDR3 nucleotides read TGTGCCAGCAGCGGACAGGTTGGAGGCCAGCCCCAGCATTTT. Residues: CASSGQVGGQPQHF. J is TRBJ1-5 and V is TRBV9; tentatively, D is TRBD1 (6 bases). Per germline, CDR1 SGDLS and CDR2 YYNGEE. The CDR3 consists of 14 residues. V was shortened by 3 bases and J by 7 bases, with 14 bases between the two germline ends. The full variable domain, completed using reference TRBV9 and TRBJ1-5, is DSGVTQTPKHLITATGQRVTLRCSPRSGDLSVYWYQQSLDQGLQFLIQYYNGEERAKGNILERFSAQQFPDLHSELNLSSLELGDSALYFCASSGQVGGQPQHFGDGTRLSIL.

This chain links TRBV10-2 with TRBJ1-2; tentative D call: TRBD1 (5 bases). V was pared by 3 bases and J by 2 bases, with 16 bases between. Looked up from germline, CDR1 is WSHSY and CDR2 is SAAADI. This CDR3 is built from 16 residues. This CDR3 reads CASSDLVGGPNYGYTF. Here the CDR3 DNA reads TGCGCCAGCAGTGACCTGGTGGGGGGACCCAACTATGGCTACACCTTC.

This chain uses TRBV21-1 with TRBJ2-2; TRBD2 was called by the table and not checked on the DNA. TRBV21-1 is designated a pseudogene. This CDR3 is built from 20 residues. This chain's CDR3 is CASSEGTEDSLAGGGGELFF. The CDR3 coding sequence is TGTGCCAGCAGCGAGGGGACAGAGGATTCGCTAGCGGGAGGAGGCGGGGAGCTGTTTTTT.

This clone was counted once. The chain links TRBV6-1 to TRBJ1-2; the D is unclear. The V gene's germline CDR1 is MNHNS and CDR2 SASEGT. Between the trimmed V and J ends, which lost 6 bases and 0 bases, there was a span of 8 bases. The CDR3 sequence is 13 residues long. This CDR3 reads CASSSGTNYGYTF. For the CDR3, the DNA is TGTGCCAGCAGCTCAGGAACTAACTATGGCTACACCTTC.

This chain links TRBV2 with TRBJ1-2, with D possibly being TRBD1 (6 bases). The germline V gene has CDR1 SNHLY and CDR2 FYNNEI. Trimming cost V 6 bases and J 4 bases, with 12 bases left between them. This CDR3 spans 13 amino acids. For the CDR3, the DNA is TGTGCCAGCAGGGAGGGGGGGAGCTATGGCTACACCTTC. Protein sequence: CASREGGSYGYTF.

The CDR3 sequence is CASSPVTGTAGNTIYF. For the CDR3, the DNA is TGTGCCAGCAGTCCCGTTACCGGGACGGCTGGAAACACCATATATTTT. This chain uses TRBV27 with TRBJ1-3, with D possibly being TRBD1 (5 bases). Germline V gene sequence: CDR1 MNHEY, CDR2 SMNVEV (reference sequence). The CDR3 is 16 residues long. Trimming shortened V by 5 bases and J by 2 bases, and 16 bases separated the two germline ends.

The chain recombines TRBV5-1 with TRBJ2-7, with 8 positions matching TRBD1. CDR1 SGHRS and CDR2 YFSETQ come from the germline V gene. Unmatched junction bases numbered 12, after V lost 3 bases and J lost 7 bases. There are 15 residues in the CDR3. As DNA, the CDR3 is TGCGCCAGCAGCTCCTCCGGGACAGGTACCTCAGAGCAGTACTTC. Translation: CASSSSGTGTSEQYF.

The chain employs TRBV19 and TRBJ2-7; 7 bases align to TRBD2. This CDR3 comprises 15 residues. V shed 3 bases, J shed 2 bases, and the junction held 7 bases outside the gene matches. Germline V gene data show CDR1 as LNHDA and CDR2 as SQIVND (reference sequence). Written as DNA, the CDR3 is TGTGCCAGTAGTATCGCCGCGGGAGCGCCCTACGAGCAGTACTTC. It codes for CASSIAAGAPYEQYF.